The source of this TCR beta chain is a study of CD8+CD57+ T cells in acquired aplastic anemia. Background on the study: Yields of DNA that came from sorted CD4+ and CD8+ cells averaged about 3 ug. Researchers reported that healthy donors averaged roughly 9.8 million reads for CD4+ cells. The study, taken as a whole, reports: CD8+ Simpson's diversity showed no significant patient-control difference. A set of more than 25 CD8+ CDR3 sequences was shared between patients and controls, and these sequences appeared highly expressed in patients.

Genomic DNA constituted the template upon which TCR beta VDJ and CDR3 profiling was performed. From the reads, TCRdb called clonotypes with MiXCR, one entry per CDR3 protein. The top ten clones hold roughly 20% of a sample with tens of thousands of distinct CDR3 sequences, 76% of them seen once. Comments on this clonotype: What it binds is not known.

The sample consisted of sorted CD4+, CD8+, or CD8+CD57+ T cells (not recorded which) from PBMCs. This receptor was taken from a human donor in good health, serving as a control.

The CDR3 DNA reads as TGTGCCAGCAGCAGAGAGAGAAATTCGGGACGGCACACTGAAGCTTTCTTT. Translating it yields CASSRERNSGRHTEAFF. The V and J genes are TRBV2 and TRBJ1-1, with a possible D match to TRBD1 (5 bases). The CDR3 consists of 17 residues. V lost 6 bases to trimming and J lost 3 bases, with 23 bases between them. In germline, CDR1 is SNHLY, CDR2 FYNNEI.